One and the same sample provided the 3 T cell receptor beta chains below, sequenced in a study of STAT5B mutations in CD4+ large granular lymphocyte leukemia. The data were produced by immunoSEQ multiplex PCR, yet TCRdb's version contains in-frame clones alone and is incomplete. The table has around 32,000 clones, around 70% seen once; the top ten hold roughly 0.44%. Sequencing was performed on CD4+ T cells from blood buffy coats. These receptors originate from a human donor in good health.

The chain couples TRBV19 to TRBJ2-7; 11 bases line up with TRBD1. Per the germline V gene, CDR1 is LNHDA and CDR2 is SQIVND (reference sequence). The CDR3 sequence is 12 residues long. V lost 4 bases to trimming and J lost 11 bases; unmatched junction nucleotides: 4. The CDR3 DNA reads as TGTGCCAGTAGTACGGGACAGGGGGAAAAGTACTTC. As protein: CASSTGQGEKYF.

The chain has TRBV19 and TRBJ1-2, with 8 bases identical to TRBD1. Looked up from germline, CDR1 is LNHDA and CDR2 is SQIVND (reference sequence). The V gene end was trimmed by 4 bases and the J gene end by 3 bases; junction bases not matched to a gene: 4. The CDR3 is 14 residues long. The CDR3 loop is CASSKPGQDYGYTF. DNA for the CDR3: TGTGCCAGTAGTAAACCGGGACAGGACTATGGCTACACCTTC.

The count of this clone is one. V and J are TRBV7-9 and TRBJ1-2; weak D call: TRBD1 (5 bases). Germline V gene data show CDR1 as SEHNR and CDR2 as FQNEAQ (reference sequence). The CDR3 has 14 amino acids. The V end was cut by 4 bases, the J end by 4 bases, with 13 bases between. In DNA, the CDR3 is TGTGCCAGCAGCTCCACAGACAGTAGCTATGGCTACACCTTC. It specifies CASSSTDSSYGYTF.